This T cell receptor (beta chain) was retrieved from a study of shared clonotypes between healthy human individuals (dated by TCRdb to 2018 to 2021). For context, the study as a whole: A couple of women and three men aged 18 to 49 years were included in the cohort. For each donor, three plates each were used for CD4 naive and CD4 memory, two plates were used for CD8 naive, and one plate was used for CD8 memory. The study deeply sequenced blood TCR repertoires of about five healthy adults to estimate repertoire size and the extent of clonotype sharing between individuals. Different laboratories and diverse techniques were used to prepare libraries and sequence TCR repertoires, to increase sequencing depth and limit assay-specific biases. Per donor, leukapheresis produced somewhere between about 0.9 and 9 billion PBMCs.

Reading from cysteine to phenylalanine, the CDR3 counts 14 amino acids. Left in the record is the CDR3 DNA by itself, 42 bases read in frame from the first base. The junction shows trimming of 6 bases on V and 6 bases on J, and the gene matches do not reach 6 bases of it. The germline V gene yields SGHRS for CDR1 and YFSETQ for CDR2. Healthy HIV-negative adults with no recently reported acute infections or vaccinations were included as donors. All donors were Caucasian adults living in Nashville, Tennessee, USA. CD4+ T cells were enriched through magnetic negative selection, after which naive cells were positively selected on CD45RA and the remaining negative fraction served as the memory subset. Blood was collected by leukapheresis, and PBMCs were isolated by Ficoll-Histopaque density gradient centrifugation and then cryopreserved in liquid nitrogen vapor phase. Purity and quantity of every magnetically sorted T cell population were checked by analytical flow cytometry. Genomic DNA was isolated from each sorted fraction and quantified by UV absorbance on a Nanodrop 2000c.

In its sample, this clone was seen once. The target of this receptor is not known. The record has no base qualities; no much larger clone is one base away. The study at large found these results: Across a handful of donors, roughly 5.4% of naive CD4, 3% to 4% of naive CD8, 2.3% of memory CD4, and approximately 0.4% of memory CD8 clonotypes were shared. Sampling was restricted to blood, and TCR repertoires in tissues likely differ from the TCR repertoires found in blood. Based on pairwise subsampling, the degree of clonotype sharing among donors was expected to be affected by sequencing depth. Incomplete sequencing was indicated by rarefaction of sorted-subset datasets, despite the large sequencing depth. The small number of donors limited the genetic and exposure-history diversity represented. Naive subsets generally had larger estimated clonotype richness than memory subsets did. Clonotypes shared by all four sorted-subset donors showed higher generation probabilities than non-shared clonotypes.

Using the deep immunoSEQ assay, multiplex PCR amplified TCR CDR3 regions from genomic DNA. For each cell subset, the extracted genomic DNA was distributed evenly across all wells of several immunoSEQ 96-well plates, and each plate served as one replicate. For sorted subsets, approximately 0.2 ug of genomic DNA, equivalent to roughly 33,000 T cell genomes, went into each replicate PCR. Purified libraries were measured with a Qubit 3.0 fluorometer, size-checked on a Bioanalyzer 2100, and measured again with the KAPA Library Quantification kit. Each immunoSEQ 96-well plate was sequenced on its own single-read 150-cycle Illumina NextSeq 550 flow cell. Regarding the original processing steps: The immunoSEQ output contained only junctional sequences without quality scores, so filtering could not match that applied to full-length reads. Sequences were annotated with PyIR, a Python wrapper for IgBLAST v1.9, using IMGT germline references to assign V/J genes and CDR3. Reads were filtered out if the reads had weak V/J assignments (E-value above 1e-6), no CDR3, stop codons, out-of-frame junctions, or ambiguous translated residues. V3J clonotypes were defined as sequences sharing an identical inferred V gene, J gene, and CDR3 amino acid sequence. To compute the percentage overlap between repertoires, the number of shared unique clonotypes was divided by the size of the smaller repertoire. Repertoire richness was assessed with RTK rarefaction, the Chao1 estimator, and Recon v2.1 estimates of unobserved clonotypes. OLGA was used to compute generation probabilities for all TCRbeta clonotypes that the gDNA method yielded from a few donors. TCRdb's version of the immuneACCESS table is confined to in-frame rearrangements and falls short of the full clone set. An unresolved V gene accounts for under half of the shortfall where checked; the remainder is of unknown origin. That table is the source of V, J and clone size, and D and trimming were worked out from the DNA. This sample has 170,000 or so clones in its table, and 65% to 80% of those were observed once. Of the sample, 10% falls within the top ten clones.

The rearranged chain carries TRBV5-1 and TRBJ2-2, and 9 junctional nucleotides match TRBD2. The source is a man aged 25-45 years in good health. The sample was memory CD4+ T cells sorted from blood. According to the study, the label for this sample's cell subset or site signals: CD45RA-negative fraction. This receptor has the CDR3 CASTQGTSPGELFF. The base sequence is TGCGCCAGCACCCAAGGGACTAGCCCCGGGGAGCTGTTTTTT.